A selection of T cell receptor beta chains follows, all from one sample in a study of blood T cell repertoires in COVID-19. Libraries were prepared by immunoSEQ multiplex PCR; TCRdb keeps only in-frame clonotypes and omits some of them. The sample lists tens of thousands of clones; roughly 80% were seen once. Sample: peripheral blood. These receptors were obtained from a woman aged 65 to 85 with acute or convalescent COVID-19. The CDR3 runs from the conserved cysteine through the conserved F or W. D genes are given only for firm matches. A row's size may be missing; if present it is once, few, many or a size class.

D gene: NA; clone size: few; V gene: TRBV5-1; J gene: TRBJ1-6; CDR3 DNA: TGCGCCAGCAGATATACAGGATCCAGCTCCTATAATTCACCCCTCCACTTT; CDR3 protein: CASRYTGSSSYNSPLHF
D gene: NA; clone size: NA; V gene: TRBV27; J gene: TRBJ2-7; CDR3 DNA: TGTGCCAGCAGTTCTTCACAGGAGTACGAGCAGTACTTC; CDR3 protein: CASSSSQEYEQYF
D gene: TRBD1; clone size: NA; V gene: TRBV7-8; J gene: TRBJ2-3; CDR3 DNA: TGTGCCAGCAGCCTAGGACAGGGGCGATCCACAGATACGCAGTATTTT; CDR3 protein: CASSLGQGRSTDTQYF
D gene: TRBD1; clone size: NA; V gene: TRBV27; J gene: TRBJ1-1; CDR3 DNA: TGTGCCAGCAGTGCACGGGACAGGGGGAACACTGAAGCTTTCTTT; CDR3 protein: CASSARDRGNTEAFF
D gene: NA; clone size: few; V gene: TRBV4-2; J gene: TRBJ1-6; CDR3 DNA: TGTGCCAGCAGCCAAGAAGGGATCGGGGTTAGCACCTATAATTCACCCCTCCACTTT; CDR3 protein: CASSQEGIGVSTYNSPLHF
D gene: NA; clone size: NA; V gene: TRBV9; J gene: TRBJ1-1; CDR3 DNA: TGTGCCAGCAGCGTAGGTGGAGCCCCTGAAGCTTTCTTT; CDR3 protein: CASSVGGAPEAFF
D gene: NA; clone size: NA; V gene: TRBV5-6; J gene: TRBJ2-7; CDR3 DNA: TGTGCCAGCAGCTTGTCCCTCGGGAGAGGTTTGAGGGAGCAGTACTTC; CDR3 protein: CASSLSLGRGLREQYF
D gene: TRBD1; clone size: NA; V gene: TRBV18; J gene: TRBJ1-2; CDR3 DNA: TGTGCCAGCTCACCACTAGGACAGGGTCCCGACTATGGCTACACCTTC; CDR3 protein: CASSPLGQGPDYGYTF
D gene: TRBD2; clone size: NA; V gene: TRBV19; J gene: TRBJ2-7; CDR3 DNA: TGTGCCAGTAGTACCTCAAGCGGGGGGGCAATCGAGCAGTACTTC; CDR3 protein: CASSTSSGGAIEQYF
D gene: NA; clone size: NA; V gene: TRBV21-1; J gene: TRBJ2-7; CDR3 DNA: TGTGCCAGCAGCAAAGGCGGGGCCACCTACGAGCAGTACTTC; CDR3 protein: CASSKGGATYEQYF
D gene: NA; clone size: NA; V gene: TRBV5-1; J gene: TRBJ2-1; CDR3 DNA: TGCGCCAGCAGCCCGGACTACGGTGAGCAGTTCTTC; CDR3 protein: CASSPDYGEQFF
D gene: TRBD2; clone size: few; V gene: TRBV7-9; J gene: TRBJ2-7; CDR3 DNA: TGTGCCAGCAGCTTCTCCCGGGGTAGCGGGATACTCCGCGAGCAGTACTTC; CDR3 protein: CASSFSRGSGILREQYF
D gene: TRBD2; clone size: NA; V gene: TRBV27; J gene: TRBJ2-7; CDR3 DNA: TGTGCCAGCAGTTTCTTGCGGCTTAGCGGGGAGCAGTACTTC; CDR3 protein: CASSFLRLSGEQYF
D gene: NA; clone size: NA; V gene: TRBV3-1/TRBV3-2; J gene: TRBJ1-1; CDR3 DNA: TGTGCCAGCAGCCAGGGAGGGGCTGAAGCTTTCTTT; CDR3 protein: CASSQGGAEAFF
D gene: NA; clone size: NA; V gene: TRBV11-2; J gene: TRBJ1-1; CDR3 DNA: TGTGCCAGCAGCAACAGGGTTGGCACTGAAGCTTTCTTT; CDR3 protein: CASSNRVGTEAFF